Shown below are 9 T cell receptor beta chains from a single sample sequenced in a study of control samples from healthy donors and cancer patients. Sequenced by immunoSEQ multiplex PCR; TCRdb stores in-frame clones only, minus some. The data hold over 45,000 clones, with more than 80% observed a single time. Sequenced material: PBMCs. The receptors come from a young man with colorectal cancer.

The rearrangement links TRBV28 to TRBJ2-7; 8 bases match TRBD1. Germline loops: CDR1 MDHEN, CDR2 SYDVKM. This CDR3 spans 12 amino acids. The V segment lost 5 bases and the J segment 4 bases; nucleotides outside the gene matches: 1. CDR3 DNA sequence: TGTGCCAGCAGTCGACAGGGGTACGAGCAGTACTTC. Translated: CASSRQGYEQYF.

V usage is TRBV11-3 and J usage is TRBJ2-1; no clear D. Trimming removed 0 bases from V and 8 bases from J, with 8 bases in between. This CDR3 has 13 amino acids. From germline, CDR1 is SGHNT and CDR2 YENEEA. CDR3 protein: CASSLDLSDEQFF. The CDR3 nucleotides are TGTGCCAGCAGCTTAGATTTAAGCGATGAGCAGTTCTTC.

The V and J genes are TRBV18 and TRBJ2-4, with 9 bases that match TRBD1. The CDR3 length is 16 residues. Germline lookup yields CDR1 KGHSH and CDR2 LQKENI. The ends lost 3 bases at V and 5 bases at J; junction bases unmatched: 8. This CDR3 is CASSPRDRVLENIQYF. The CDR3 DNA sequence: TGTGCCAGCTCACCCCGGGACAGGGTTTTAGAAAACATTCAGTACTTC.

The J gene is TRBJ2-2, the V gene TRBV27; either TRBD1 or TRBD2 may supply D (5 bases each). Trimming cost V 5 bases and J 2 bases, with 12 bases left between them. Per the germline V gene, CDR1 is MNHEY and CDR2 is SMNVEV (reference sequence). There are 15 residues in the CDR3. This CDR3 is CASSPGTDNTGELFF. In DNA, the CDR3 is TGTGCCAGCAGTCCCGGGACGGATAACACCGGGGAGCTGTTTTTT.

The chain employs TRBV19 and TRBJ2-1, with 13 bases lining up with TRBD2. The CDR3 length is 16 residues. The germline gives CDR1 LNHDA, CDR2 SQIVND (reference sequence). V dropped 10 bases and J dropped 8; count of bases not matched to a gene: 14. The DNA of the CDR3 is TGTGCCACCTCGGGACTAGCGGGGCCCTTCTTGGATGAGCAGTTCTTC. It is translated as CATSGLAGPFLDEQFF.

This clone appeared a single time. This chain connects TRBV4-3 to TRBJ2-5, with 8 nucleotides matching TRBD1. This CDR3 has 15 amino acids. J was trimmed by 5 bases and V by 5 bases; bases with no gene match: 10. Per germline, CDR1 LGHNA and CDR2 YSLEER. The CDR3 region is CASSISGGAGETQYF. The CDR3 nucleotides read TGCGCCAGCAGCATTTCAGGGGGCGCTGGGGAGACCCAGTACTTC.

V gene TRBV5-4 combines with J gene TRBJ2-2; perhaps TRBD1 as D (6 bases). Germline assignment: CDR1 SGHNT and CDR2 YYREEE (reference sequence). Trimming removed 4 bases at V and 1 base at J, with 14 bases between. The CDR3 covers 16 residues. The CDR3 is CASSPGRGQNTGELFF. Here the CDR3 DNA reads TGTGCCAGCAGCCCCGGCAGGGGACAGAACACCGGGGAGCTGTTTTTT.

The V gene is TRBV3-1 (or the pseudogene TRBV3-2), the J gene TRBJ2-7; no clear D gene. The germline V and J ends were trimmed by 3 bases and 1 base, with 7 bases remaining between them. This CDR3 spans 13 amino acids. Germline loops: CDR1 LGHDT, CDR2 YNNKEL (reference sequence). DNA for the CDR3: TGTGCCAGCAGCCAGAAACAGTCCTACGAGCAGTACTTC. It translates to CASSQKQSYEQYF.

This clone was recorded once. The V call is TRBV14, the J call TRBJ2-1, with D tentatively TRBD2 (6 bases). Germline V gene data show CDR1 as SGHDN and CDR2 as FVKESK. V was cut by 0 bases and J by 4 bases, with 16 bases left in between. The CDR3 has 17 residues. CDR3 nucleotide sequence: TGTGCCAGCAGCCAAGATCGGAGGCTAGCGTCTTACAATGAGCAGTTCTTC. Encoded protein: CASSQDRRLASYNEQFF.